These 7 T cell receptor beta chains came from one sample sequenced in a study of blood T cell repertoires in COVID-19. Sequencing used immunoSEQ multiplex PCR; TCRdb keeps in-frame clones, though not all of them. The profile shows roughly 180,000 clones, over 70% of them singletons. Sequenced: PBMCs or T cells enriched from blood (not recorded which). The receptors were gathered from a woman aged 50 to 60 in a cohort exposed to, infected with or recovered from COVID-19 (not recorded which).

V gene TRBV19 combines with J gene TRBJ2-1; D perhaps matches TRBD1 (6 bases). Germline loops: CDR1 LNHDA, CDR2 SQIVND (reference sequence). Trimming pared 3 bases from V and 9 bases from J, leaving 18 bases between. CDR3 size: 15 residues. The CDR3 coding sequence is TGTGCCAGTAGTATTATGGGGGCAGGGAGAGGTGAGCAGTTCTTC. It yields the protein CASSIMGAGRGEQFF.

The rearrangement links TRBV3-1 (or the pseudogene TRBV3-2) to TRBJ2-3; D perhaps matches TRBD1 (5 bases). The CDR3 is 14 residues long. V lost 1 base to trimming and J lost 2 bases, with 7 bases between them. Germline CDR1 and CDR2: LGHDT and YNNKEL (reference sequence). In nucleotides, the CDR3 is TGTGCCAGCAGCCAAGCAGGGTACACAGATACGCAGTATTTT. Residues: CASSQAGYTDTQYF.

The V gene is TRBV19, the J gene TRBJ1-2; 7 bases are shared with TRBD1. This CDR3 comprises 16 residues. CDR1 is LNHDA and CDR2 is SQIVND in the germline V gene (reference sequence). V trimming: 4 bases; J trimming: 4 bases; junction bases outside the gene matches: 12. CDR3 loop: CASSTQNDRVVYGYTF. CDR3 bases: TGTGCCAGTAGTACCCAAAACGACAGGGTCGTCTATGGCTACACCTTC.

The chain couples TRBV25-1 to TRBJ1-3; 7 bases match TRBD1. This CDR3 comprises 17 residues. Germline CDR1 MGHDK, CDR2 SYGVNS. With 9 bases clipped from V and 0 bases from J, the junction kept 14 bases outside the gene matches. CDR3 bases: TGTGCCAGACTGAGATGGGGACAGTCATTCTCTGGAAACACCATATATTTT. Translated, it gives CARLRWGQSFSGNTIYF. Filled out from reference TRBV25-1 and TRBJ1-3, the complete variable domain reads EADIYQTPRYLVIGTGKKITLECSQTMGHDKMYWYQQDPGMELHLIHYSYGVNSTEKGDLSSESTVSRIRTEHFPLTLESARPSHTSQYLCARLRWGQSFSGNTIYFGEGSWLTVV.

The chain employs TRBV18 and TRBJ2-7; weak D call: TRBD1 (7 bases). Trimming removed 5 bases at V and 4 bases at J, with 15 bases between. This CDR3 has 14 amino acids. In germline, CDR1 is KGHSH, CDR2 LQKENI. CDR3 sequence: CASSFQGGGYEQYF. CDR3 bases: TGTGCCAGCTCATTCCAGGGGGGCGGTTACGAGCAGTACTTC.

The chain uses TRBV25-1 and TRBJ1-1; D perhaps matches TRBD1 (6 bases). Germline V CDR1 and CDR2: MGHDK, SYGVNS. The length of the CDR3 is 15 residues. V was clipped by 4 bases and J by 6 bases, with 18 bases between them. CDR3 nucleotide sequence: TGTGCCAGCAGTGCTTCCCAACAGGGCTTGGCTGAAGCTTTCTTT. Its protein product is CASSASQQGLAEAFF.

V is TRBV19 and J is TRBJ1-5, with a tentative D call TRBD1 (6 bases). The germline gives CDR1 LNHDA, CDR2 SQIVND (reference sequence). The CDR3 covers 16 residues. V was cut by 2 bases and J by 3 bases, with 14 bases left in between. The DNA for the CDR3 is TGTGCCAGTAGTATACGGCACAGGGACTACAATCAGCCCCAGCATTTT. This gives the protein CASSIRHRDYNQPQHF.